The table lists the clone carrying this T cell receptor beta chain with a few counts. Its antigen is undetermined. Noted time point: patch test 1, 2 weeks after DPC sensitization. Sample treatment: therapeutic diphenylcyclopropenone sensitization with weekly scalp DPC. Blood collection took place prior to placing each patch test. Total RNA was extracted from unfractionated whole blood. CDR3 length equals 14 residues. V was trimmed by 5 bases and J by 3 bases, leaving 13 bases between them. Per the germline V gene, CDR1 is MNHNS and CDR2 is SASEGT. The data are from a study of human T cells and chemical hapten exposure. Whole-study results and caveats: No shift was seen in TCRs above 1 in 1000 frequency with DPC sensitization.

Individual cDNA molecules each carried unique molecular identifiers attached by the library. TCRdb reanalysed the RACE reads using MiXCR and keeps one entry per CDR3 protein. Of 75,000 to 100,000 distinct CDR3 sequences in the sample, approximately 10% are singletons; the top ten hold 3.5%. V is TRBV6-1 and J is TRBJ1-1; weak D call: TRBD1 (6 bases). The material sequenced was whole blood, taken in connection with sensitization to the hapten diphenylcyclopropenone (DPC). This receptor was taken from a woman aged 60 to 75 with alopecia areata. Some clones in this sample may be carry-over from other donors' samples. CDR3 region: CASSTRGFDTEAFF. The CDR3 DNA reads TGTGCCAGCAGTACAAGGGGGTTCGACACTGAAGCTTTCTTT.